These 30 T cell receptor beta chains share one sample of origin, sequenced in a study of vaccination effects on CD4 cells after COVID-19. For these receptors, no antigen is known. TCRdb keeps only in-frame clones here, not all; method: immunoSEQ multiplex PCR. This table holds about 70,000 clones, roughly three quarters found once. Scientists isolated CD4+ T cells after a roughly ten-day culture period ended. The sequences come from CD4+ T cells from PBMCs cultured without peptide, collected before COVID-19 vaccination. The origin of the receptors is a human donor who received a COVID-19 vaccine.

The chain combines TRBV6-5 with TRBJ1-2; D is uncertain. V dropped 1 base and J dropped 5 bases, with 11 bases sitting between them. The CDR3 has 14 residues. CDR1 is MNHEY and CDR2 is SVGAGI in the germline V gene. CDR3 amino acids: CASSYFPTEYGYTF. For the CDR3, the DNA is TGTGCCAGCAGTTACTTCCCGACTGAATATGGCTACACCTTC.

The V and J genes are TRBV3-1 (or the pseudogene TRBV3-2) and TRBJ2-5, with D unclear. Trimming pared 6 bases from V and 2 bases from J, leaving 10 bases between. The CDR3 sequence is 13 residues long. The V gene's germline CDR1 is LGHDT and CDR2 YNNKEL (reference sequence). Written as DNA, the CDR3 is TGTGCCAGCAGGAGAGTTCCTCAAGAGACCCAGTACTTC. Protein product: CASRRVPQETQYF.

The V and J genes are TRBV6-5 and TRBJ2-7, with D hard to call. This CDR3 comprises 12 residues. Germline CDR1 reads MNHEY; CDR2 reads SVGAGI. Trimming removed 6 bases from V and 0 bases from J, with 6 bases in between. The CDR3 sequence is CASSRHSYEQYV. The CDR3 DNA reads TGTGCCAGCAGCCGACACTCCTACGAGCAGTACGTC.

The genes are TRBV24-1 and TRBJ2-1; 14 bases align to TRBD2. Germline V lookup: CDR1 KGHDR, CDR2 SFDVKD. Trimming removed 3 bases from V and 4 bases from J; junction bases left unmatched: 4. The CDR3 has 17 residues. CDR3 sequence (DNA): TGTGCCACCAGTGATCCGGGACTAGCGGGGGCATACAATGAGCAGTTCTTC. Translated: CATSDPGLAGAYNEQFF.

The chain couples TRBV7-2 to TRBJ2-1; D unclear. Germline CDR1 reads SGHTA; CDR2 reads FQGNSA. Trimming pared 2 bases from V and 7 bases from J, leaving 9 bases between. The CDR3 length is 13 residues. CDR3: CASSLKSWNEQFF. The DNA of the CDR3 is TGTGCCAGCAGCTTAAAGTCCTGGAATGAGCAGTTCTTC.

The chain employs TRBV10-3 and TRBJ1-2; maybe TRBD1 (6 bases). The length of the CDR3 is 14 residues. The germline gives CDR1 ENHRY, CDR2 SYGVKD. Trimming shortened V by 11 bases and J by 5 bases, and 21 bases separated the two germline ends. CDR3 region: CASQPGGAVYGYTF. Here the CDR3 DNA reads TGTGCCTCCCAACCGGGGGGGGCCGTTTATGGCTACACCTTC.

The chain combines TRBV5-5 with TRBJ1-4; the D gene is possibly TRBD1 (5 bases). V lost 4 bases, J lost 7 bases, and 14 bases lay in between. The CDR3 has 14 amino acids. Germline V lookup: CDR1 SGHKS, CDR2 YYEKEE (reference sequence). The CDR3 loop reads CASSLGVGSEKLFF. The DNA of the CDR3 is TGTGCCAGCAGCCTAGGGGTGGGGAGTGAAAAACTGTTTTTT.

This rearrangement joins TRBV2 to TRBJ1-1; D uncertain. The ends were cut back, 10 bases at V and 2 bases at J, with 14 bases in the middle. This CDR3 is built from 13 residues. Germline CDR1 is SNHLY and CDR2 is FYNNEI. As DNA, the CDR3 is TGTGCCACCCCGAGGCTGCTAAACACTGAAGCTTTCTTT. Protein product: CATPRLLNTEAFF.

The chain links TRBV2 to TRBJ2-1; a weak D match, TRBD1 (5 bases). The V gene lost 6 bases and the J gene lost 6 bases, with 18 bases spanning the gap. Germline assignment: CDR1 SNHLY and CDR2 FYNNEI. The CDR3 covers 15 residues. CDR3 coding DNA: TGTGCCAGCAGCCCAATGGGGCTGCCGCTCAATGAGCAGTTCTTC. Translation gives CASSPMGLPLNEQFF.

In this sample, this clone turned up a few times. The chain is built from TRBV27 and TRBJ2-3; possible D gene TRBD2, 6 bases. The CDR3 runs 14 residues. Germline CDR1 reads MNHEY; CDR2 reads SMNVEV (reference sequence). V was shortened by 2 bases and J by 0 bases, with 6 bases between the two germline ends. The CDR3: CASSLRGSTDTQYF. CDR3 bases: TGTGCCAGCAGTTTACGGGGGAGCACAGATACGCAGTATTTT.

The table lists this clone with a few counts. This chain joins TRBV7-2 and TRBJ2-2; 9 bases agree with TRBD2. Germline V gene data show CDR1 as SGHTA and CDR2 as FQGNSA. The CDR3 sequence is 15 residues long. J lost 4 bases, V lost 2 bases, and 2 bases had no gene match. CDR3 nucleotides: TGTGCCAGCAGCTTATTTAGCGGGGGCACCGGGGAGCTGTTTTTT. Protein: CASSLFSGGTGELFF.

V usage is TRBV9 and J usage is TRBJ2-5; weak D call: TRBD2 (6 bases). Germline V gene sequence: CDR1 SGDLS, CDR2 YYNGEE. The CDR3 contains 15 residues. V was cut by 4 bases and J by 2 bases, with 15 bases left in between. The CDR3 loop is CASSSSGLPQETQYF. CDR3 coding DNA: TGTGCCAGCAGCTCGAGCGGGCTACCTCAAGAGACCCAGTACTTC.

The sample holds a few counts of this clone. The chain couples TRBV28 to TRBJ1-1; 7 nucleotides match TRBD1. The germline gives CDR1 MDHEN, CDR2 SYDVKM. V gave up 4 bases and J gave up 7 bases; unmatched junction bases: 6. The CDR3 totals 13 residues. CDR3 DNA sequence: TGTGCCAGCAGTTCCCTGACAGGGCTTGAAGCTTTCTTT. Its translation: CASSSLTGLEAFF.

This clone occurred a few times. The genes are TRBV3-1 (or the pseudogene TRBV3-2) and TRBJ2-5, with D perhaps matching TRBD1 or TRBD2 (7 bases each). With 6 bases removed from V and 2 bases from J, the gap between germline ends came to 13 bases. This CDR3 region has 14 residues. The germline gives CDR1 LGHDT, CDR2 YNNKEL (reference sequence). The CDR3 here is CASSVRGGQETQYF. The CDR3 DNA reads as TGTGCCAGCAGTGTCAGGGGGGGGCAAGAGACCCAGTACTTC.

This sequence joins TRBV25-1 and TRBJ1-4, with D uncertain. This CDR3 comprises 15 residues. V was trimmed by 5 bases and J by 3 bases, leaving 13 bases between them. Germline CDR1 reads MGHDK; CDR2 reads SYGVNS. This CDR3 reads CASSTPTGSNEKLFF. In DNA form, the CDR3 reads TGTGCCAGCAGTACCCCCACCGGGTCTAATGAAAAACTGTTTTTT.

J is TRBJ1-5 and V is TRBV20-1; 7 positions agree with TRBD1. V lost 6 bases to trimming and J lost 8 bases; unmatched junction nucleotides: 19. This CDR3 spans 16 amino acids. Germline V CDR1 and CDR2: DFQATT, SNEGSKA (reference sequence). Here the CDR3 reads CSASSLPGDRAEPQHF. DNA of the CDR3: TGCAGTGCCAGTTCGCTCCCCGGTGACAGGGCGGAGCCCCAGCATTTT.

The chain carries TRBV7-2 and TRBJ2-5; D is uncertain. V shed 3 bases and J shed 2 bases, with 7 bases lying between them. CDR1 is SGHTA and CDR2 is FQGNSA in the germline V gene. There are 13 residues in the CDR3. In DNA form, the CDR3 reads TGTGCCAGCAGCTTGCGCCGACAAGAGACCCAGTACTTC. Its protein is CASSLRRQETQYF. Together with reference TRBV7-2 and TRBJ2-5, the CDR3 gives the full variable domain: GAGVSQSPSNKVTEKGKDVELRCDPISGHTALYWYRQSLGQGLEFLIYFQGNSAPDKSGLPSDRFSAERTGGSVSTLTIQRTQQEDSAVYLCASSLRRQETQYFGPGTRLLVL.

The chain employs TRBV4-3 and TRBJ1-2; D not resolved. V lost 3 bases to trimming and J lost 4 bases, with 12 bases between them. Germline-derived CDR1 and CDR2 are LGHNA and YSLEER. This CDR3 has 14 residues. CDR3 sequence reads: CASSQARASYGYTF. The CDR3 DNA sequence: TGCGCCAGCAGCCAGGCCCGGGCCTCCTATGGCTACACCTTC.

The genes are TRBV2 and TRBJ2-7; either TRBD1 or TRBD2 may fit D (6 bases each). Looked up from germline, CDR1 is SNHLY and CDR2 is FYNNEI. Trimming removed 5 bases from V and 5 bases from J, with 16 bases in between. The CDR3 consists of 14 residues. CDR3 sequence: CASSLEGGGHEQYV. As DNA, the CDR3 is TGTGCCAGCAGTCTAGAGGGGGGAGGCCACGAGCAGTACGTC.

This clone was counted a single time. This chain links TRBV6-4 with TRBJ2-3, with 7 positions matching TRBD1. The CDR3 runs to 15 residues. Germline CDR1 MRHNA, CDR2 SNTAGT. With 5 bases clipped from V and 2 bases from J, the junction kept 7 bases outside the gene matches. CDR3 protein: CASSHTGTDTDTQYF. The CDR3 nucleotides are TGTGCCAGCAGTCACACCGGGACAGACACAGATACGCAGTATTTT.

There are a few counts of this clone. V and J are TRBV6-2 or TRBV6-3 and TRBJ2-7; no clear D. Trimming cost V 2 bases and J 2 bases, with 7 bases left between them. CDR3 length equals 13 residues. Germline V gene lookup returns CDR1 MNHEY and CDR2 SVGEGT. The CDR3 DNA follows: TGTGCCAGCAGTTACGGGGTCACCTACGAGCAGTACGTC. It is translated as CASSYGVTYEQYV.

The chain combines TRBV7-2 with TRBJ1-2, with D unclear. Germline V gene data show CDR1 as SGHTA and CDR2 as FQGNSA. The CDR3 extends over 12 amino acids. V lost 6 bases and J lost 12, with 17 bases in between. CDR3 loop: CASSQNRKGNTF. In DNA, the CDR3 is TGTGCCAGCAGTCAGAACCGTAAAGGGAACACCTTC.

This sequence joins TRBV13 and TRBJ1-3; D remains unclear. Trimming took 4 bases from V and 0 from J, leaving 13 bases between them. CDR1 is PRHDT, CDR2 FYEKMQ, per germline (reference sequence). The CDR3 length is 16 residues. The CDR3 region has the DNA TGTGCCAGCAGCTCCCGGGTGCGTAGCTCTGGAAACACCATATATTTT. Translated: CASSSRVRSSGNTIYF.

The chain couples TRBV5-1 to TRBJ2-2; perhaps TRBD1 as D (6 bases). This CDR3 has 14 residues. Trimming removed 3 bases at V and 3 bases at J, with 9 bases between. CDR1 SGHRS and CDR2 YFSETQ come from the germline V gene. The CDR3 DNA is TGCGCCAGCAGCTCTTACAGGGACACCGGGGAGCTGTTTTTT. Its translation: CASSSYRDTGELFF.

The rearrangement uses TRBV9 and TRBJ1-1; tentative D call: TRBD1 (5 bases). This CDR3 contains 16 residues. The V and J ends lost 4 bases and 0 bases respectively, with 16 bases between them. Germline CDR1 and CDR2: SGDLS and YYNGEE. In DNA, the CDR3 is TGTGCCAGCAGCCCCCACGGGACGGACCTGAACACTGAAGCTTTCTTT. Amino acids: CASSPHGTDLNTEAFF.

The V call is TRBV30, the J call TRBJ1-4, with TRBD1 matching 7 bases. There are 12 residues in the CDR3. Germline CDR1 is GTSNPN and CDR2 is SVGIG (reference sequence). The J segment lost 8 bases and the V segment lost 8 bases, leaving 8 bases of the junction unmatched. The CDR3 DNA sequence: TGTGCCAGCCGGGACAGTGGCGAAAAACTGTTTTTT. Protein product: CASRDSGEKLFF. The entire variable domain, with the rest obtained from reference TRBV30 and TRBJ1-4, is as follows: SQTIHQWPATLVQPVGSPLSLECTVEGTSNPNLYWYRQAAGRGLQLLFYSVGIGQISSEVPQNLSASRPQDRQFILSSKKLLLSDSGFYLCASRDSGEKLFFGSGTQLSVL.

The chain couples TRBV11-3 to TRBJ1-4; D is unclear. Germline assignment: CDR1 SGHNT and CDR2 YENEEA. The CDR3 contains 13 residues. V was trimmed by 1 base and J by 10 bases, leaving 10 bases between them. CDR3 sequence reads: CASSLGSSGKLFF. The DNA of the CDR3 is TGTGCCAGCAGCTTAGGTTCCAGCGGAAAACTGTTTTTT. The full variable domain, rest sourced from reference TRBV11-3 and TRBJ1-4, is EAGVVQSPRYKIIEKKQPVAFWCNPISGHNTLYWYLQNLGQGPELLIRYENEEAVDDSQLPKDRFSAERLKGVDSTLKIQPAELGDSAVYLCASSLGSSGKLFFGSGTQLSVL.

This rearrangement joins TRBV28 to TRBJ1-2, with 7 nucleotides matching TRBD1. V was clipped by 4 bases and J by 4 bases; unmatched bases: 6. The CDR3 is made up of 14 amino acids. CDR1 is MDHEN, CDR2 SYDVKM, per germline. The CDR3 is CASSSTTGVYGYTF. CDR3 nucleotides: TGTGCCAGCAGTTCGACTACAGGGGTCTATGGCTACACCTTC.

The gene calls are TRBV10-3 and TRBJ2-5; 7 bases fit TRBD1. Germline CDR1 reads ENHRY; CDR2 reads SYGVKD. The J segment lost 5 bases and the V segment lost 4 bases, leaving 4 bases of the junction unmatched. The CDR3 totals 13 residues. The CDR3: CAISGLTGETQYF. Here the CDR3 DNA reads TGTGCCATCAGTGGCTTGACAGGGGAGACCCAGTACTTC.

V usage is TRBV27 and J usage is TRBJ2-2; 7 nucleotides agree with TRBD1. Looked up from germline, CDR1 is MNHEY and CDR2 is SMNVEV (reference sequence). Trimming cost V 2 bases and J 5 bases; bases outside gene matches: 5. The CDR3 spans 15 residues. CDR3 in amino acids: CASSLKRGQTGELFF. CDR3 bases: TGTGCCAGCAGTTTAAAGAGGGGGCAAACCGGGGAGCTGTTTTTT.